This T cell receptor beta chain was captured by sequencing in a study of blood T cell repertoires in COVID-19. Study-wide background: Sample material is recorded as cDNA or gDNA derived from T cells, B-cell-depleted T cells, or PBMCs.

Germline CDR1 GTSNPN, CDR2 SVGIG (reference sequence). The CDR3 totals 16 residues. V lost 4 bases and J 2 bases, leaving 15 bases between the germline ends. Enrollees, 18 to 89 years old, lived in approximately 25 US areas. Exposed study participants had met a COVID-19 case within 2 weeks before entry. How the authors handled the data: How many nucleated cells were present was estimated from reference gene primer amplification. The method was immunoSEQ multiplex PCR; TCRdb's version includes in-frame clones alone and lacks a portion of them. The V and J calls and the clone size are those of that table, but D and trimming were determined from the DNA. The sample has 350,000 to 400,000 clones, approximately 89% seen once; the top ten hold roughly 0.9%.

The sequencing input was PBMCs or T cells enriched from blood (not recorded which). The chain is built from TRBV30 and TRBJ1-6, with a tentative D call TRBD1 (6 bases). The TCR sequence derives from a middle-aged woman who had been exposed to COVID-19. In DNA form, the CDR3 reads TGTGCCTGGAACCCCGAGGGGGACGCCTATAATTCACCCCTCCACTTT. This encodes CAWNPEGDAYNSPLHF.